This T cell receptor beta chain was obtained from a study of shared clonotypes between healthy human individuals. Whole-study results and caveats: Sharing across a few donors was seen in approximately 5.2% of naive CD4 clonotypes.

Produced via immunoSEQ multiplex PCR; TCRdb's table is partial and in-frame only. The sample records around 690,000 clones, 90% being singletons. Turning to this clone: The target antigen is unknown.

CDR1 SGDLS and CDR2 YYNGEE come from the germline V gene. Trimming removed 6 bases from V and 0 bases from J, with 13 bases in between. The CDR3 is 15 residues long. To make CD8 memory, CD45RO+ cells were put together with CCR7-negative CD45RA+ TemRA cells. This chain uses TRBV9 with TRBJ2-1; a possible D gene is TRBD2 (6 bases). This clonotype originated in a man aged 18 to 29 in good health. Some clones in this sample may be carry-over from other donors' samples. The sequencing sample was made of memory CD8+ T cells from PBMCs. Subset here: CD45RO+ cells pooled with CCR7-negative TemRA cells. DNA of the CDR3: TGTGCCAGCACCTCCGCCGGGAGCTCCTACAATGAGCAGTTCTTC. Encoded protein: CASTSAGSSYNEQFF.